This is a list of T cell receptor beta chains from one sample in a study of STAT5B mutations in CD4+ large granular lymphocyte leukemia. Profiled with immunoSEQ multiplex PCR; TCRdb holds only in-frame clones, not every one. There are 5,800 or so clones in the sample; just under 75% occur only once, and about 2.1% lies in the top ten. The material sequenced was PBMCs. The receptors derive from a woman aged 65 to 85 with CD4+ T-cell large granular lymphocyte leukemia. Each CDR3 is given without its conserved first and last residue. Clone size, where shown, is once, few, many, or a class for clones that have expanded.

cdr3_aa: ASRPRTPRDQPQH
v_call: TRBV27
clone_size: few

cdr3_aa: ASRDFAVGSPLH
v_call: TRBV2
clone_size: .

cdr3_aa: AWTSTYNQPQH
v_call: TRBV30
clone_size: few

cdr3_aa: SVGFGLAALNEQF
v_call: TRBV29-1
clone_size: .

cdr3_aa: ASRQYAGAATGELF
v_call: TRBV19
clone_size: .

cdr3_aa: ASSLDLTSGETQY
v_call: TRBV11-2
clone_size: .

cdr3_aa: ASSLALSGTYEQY
v_call: TRBV5-1
clone_size: .

cdr3_aa: ASTLPGQGGGELF
v_call: TRBV5-8
clone_size: large

cdr3_aa: ASSLAGQVENTIY
v_call: TRBV7-8
clone_size: .

cdr3_aa: ASSSRGRAETQY
v_call: TRBV9
clone_size: .

cdr3_aa: AWSEPPPGRSGNTIY
v_call: TRBV30
clone_size: .

cdr3_aa: ASLPGLTSTDTQY
v_call: TRBV19
clone_size: .

cdr3_aa: ASSDLGILNTEAF
v_call: TRBV2
clone_size: few

cdr3_aa: ATGAETQY
v_call: TRBV10-3
clone_size: .

cdr3_aa: ASSLSLQGGTEAF
v_call: TRBV7-6
clone_size: .

cdr3_aa: ASSLRQGGRLGYGYT
v_call: TRBV28
clone_size: .

cdr3_aa: ALGGLAGYNEQF
v_call: TRBV2
clone_size: once

cdr3_aa: ASTANRAMNTEAF
v_call: TRBV10-1
clone_size: few

cdr3_aa: ASSLWGSSGANVLT
v_call: TRBV13
clone_size: .

cdr3_aa: ASSEGRTGGVWETQY
v_call: TRBV2
clone_size: .

cdr3_aa: ASSRDESTDTQY
v_call: TRBV5-4
clone_size: .

cdr3_aa: ASTTGTGATDTQY
v_call: TRBV2
clone_size: .

cdr3_aa: ASHKGHSRAF
v_call: TRBV6-5
clone_size: once

cdr3_aa: ASSLTPGALTEAF
v_call: TRBV11-2
clone_size: .

cdr3_aa: ASSRDSFMNTEAF
v_call: TRBV9
clone_size: .

cdr3_aa: ASSVVGREAF
v_call: TRBV9
clone_size: .

cdr3_aa: ASSSPEQGNTEAF
v_call: TRBV5-4
clone_size: .

cdr3_aa: ASSAVGGPGETQY
v_call: TRBV2
clone_size: .

cdr3_aa: ATAGTGLGNEQF
v_call: TRBV10-3
clone_size: .

cdr3_aa: ASSVVSPGVGYNEQF
v_call: TRBV9
clone_size: .

cdr3_aa: ASSPQPGQDLSNQPQH
v_call: TRBV5-1
clone_size: .

cdr3_aa: AISDGTVINQPQH
v_call: TRBV10-3
clone_size: .

cdr3_aa: ASREQGESYEQY
v_call: TRBV2
clone_size: .

cdr3_aa: ASSKSLGPFLYGYT
v_call: TRBV19
clone_size: .

cdr3_aa: ASSLFPGANEKLF
v_call: TRBV27
clone_size: .

cdr3_aa: ASSTPRSGRAYEQY
v_call: TRBV19
clone_size: .

cdr3_aa: AWTLLQTDTQY
v_call: TRBV30
clone_size: .